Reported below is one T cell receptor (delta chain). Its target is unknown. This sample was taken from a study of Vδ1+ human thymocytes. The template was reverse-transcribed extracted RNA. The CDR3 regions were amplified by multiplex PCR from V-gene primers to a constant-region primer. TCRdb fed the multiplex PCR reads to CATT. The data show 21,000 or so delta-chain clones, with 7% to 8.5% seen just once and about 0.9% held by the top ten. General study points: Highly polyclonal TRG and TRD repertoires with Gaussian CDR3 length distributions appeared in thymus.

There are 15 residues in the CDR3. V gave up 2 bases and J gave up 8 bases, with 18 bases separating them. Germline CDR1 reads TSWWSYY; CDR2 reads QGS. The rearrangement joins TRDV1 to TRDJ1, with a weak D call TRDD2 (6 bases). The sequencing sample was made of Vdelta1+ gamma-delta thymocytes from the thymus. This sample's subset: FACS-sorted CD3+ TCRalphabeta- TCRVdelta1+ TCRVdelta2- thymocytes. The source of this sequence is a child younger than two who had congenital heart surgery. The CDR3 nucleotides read TGTGCTCTTGGGGAAAGATATCCTACGGCCCAAAAACTCATCTTT. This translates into CALGERYPTAQKLIF.